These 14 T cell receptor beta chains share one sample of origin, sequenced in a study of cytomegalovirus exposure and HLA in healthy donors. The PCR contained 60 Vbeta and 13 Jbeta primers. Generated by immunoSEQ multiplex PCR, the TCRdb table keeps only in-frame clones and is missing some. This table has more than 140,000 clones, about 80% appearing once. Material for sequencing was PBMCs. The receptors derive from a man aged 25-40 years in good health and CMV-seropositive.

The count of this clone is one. CDR3 loop: CASSQGGETQYF. The CDR3 region has the DNA TGTGCCAGTTCACAGGGGGGGGAGACCCAGTACTTC. The chain uses TRBV19 and TRBJ2-5; D may be TRBD1 (8 bases). Between the trimmed V and J ends, which lost 8 bases and 5 bases, there was a span of 12 bases. This CDR3 contains 12 residues. Germline CDR1 reads LNHDA; CDR2 reads SQIVND (reference sequence).

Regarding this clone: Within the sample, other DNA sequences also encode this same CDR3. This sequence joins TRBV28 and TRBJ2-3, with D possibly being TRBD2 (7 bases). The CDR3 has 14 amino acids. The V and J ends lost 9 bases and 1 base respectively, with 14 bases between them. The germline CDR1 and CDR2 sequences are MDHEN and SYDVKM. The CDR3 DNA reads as TGTGCCAGTCGGGGGGCGGGGGGCACAGATACGCAGTATTTT. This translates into CASRGAGGTDTQYF.

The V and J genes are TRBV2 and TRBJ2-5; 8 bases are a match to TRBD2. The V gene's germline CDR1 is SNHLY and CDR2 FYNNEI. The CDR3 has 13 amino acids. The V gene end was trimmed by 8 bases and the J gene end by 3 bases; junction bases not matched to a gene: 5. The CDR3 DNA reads TGTGCCAGCTCAAGCGGGAGAAAAGAGACCCAGTACTTC. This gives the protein CASSSGRKETQYF. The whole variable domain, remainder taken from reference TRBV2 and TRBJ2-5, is EPEVTQTPSHQVTQMGQEVILRCVPISNHLYFYWYRQILGQKVEFLVSFYNNEISEKSEIFDDQFSVERPDGSNFTLKIRSTKLEDSAMYFCASSSGRKETQYFGPGTRLLVL.

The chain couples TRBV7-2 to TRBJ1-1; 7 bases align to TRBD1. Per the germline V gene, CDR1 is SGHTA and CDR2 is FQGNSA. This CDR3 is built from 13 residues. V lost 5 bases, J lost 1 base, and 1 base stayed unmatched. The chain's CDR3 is CASSRQGNTEAFF. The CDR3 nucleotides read TGTGCCAGCAGCCGACAGGGGAACACTGAAGCTTTCTTT.

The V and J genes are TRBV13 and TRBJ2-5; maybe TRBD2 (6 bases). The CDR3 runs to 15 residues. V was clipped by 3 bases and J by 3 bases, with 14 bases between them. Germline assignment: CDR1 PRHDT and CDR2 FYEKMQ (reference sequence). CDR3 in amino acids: CASSLGGTFEETQYF. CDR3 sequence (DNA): TGTGCCAGCAGCTTGGGTGGGACTTTCGAAGAGACCCAGTACTTC. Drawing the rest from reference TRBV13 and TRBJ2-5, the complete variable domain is AAGVIQSPRHLIKEKRETATLKCYPIPRHDTVYWYQQGPGQDPQFLISFYEKMQSDKGSIPDRFSAQQFSDYHSELNMSSLELGDSALYFCASSLGGTFEETQYFGPGTRLLVL.

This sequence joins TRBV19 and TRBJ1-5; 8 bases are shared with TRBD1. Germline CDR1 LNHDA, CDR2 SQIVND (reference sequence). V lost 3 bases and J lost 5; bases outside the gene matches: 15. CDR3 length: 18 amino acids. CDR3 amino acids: CASSIPIDRGHHHQPQHF. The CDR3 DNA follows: TGTGCCAGTAGTATTCCCATCGACAGGGGCCACCACCATCAGCCCCAGCATTTT.

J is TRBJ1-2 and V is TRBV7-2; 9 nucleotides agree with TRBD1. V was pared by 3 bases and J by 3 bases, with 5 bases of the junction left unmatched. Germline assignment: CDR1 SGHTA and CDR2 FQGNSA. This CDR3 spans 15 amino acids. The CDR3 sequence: CASSFWTGVDYGYTF. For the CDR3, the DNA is TGTGCCAGCAGCTTCTGGACAGGGGTTGACTATGGCTACACCTTC.

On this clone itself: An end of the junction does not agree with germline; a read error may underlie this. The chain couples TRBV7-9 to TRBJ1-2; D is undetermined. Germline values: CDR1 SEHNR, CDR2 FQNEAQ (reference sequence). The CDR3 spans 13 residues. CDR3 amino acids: CSSSLGTSGGYTF. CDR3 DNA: TGTTCCAGCAGCTTAGGTACTAGTGGAGGCTACACCTTC. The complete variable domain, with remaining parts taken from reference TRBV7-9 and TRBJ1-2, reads DTGVSQNPRHKITKRGQNVTFRCDPISEHNRLYWYRQTLGQGPEFLTYFQNEAQLEKSRLLSDRFSAERPKGSFSTLEIQRTEQGDSAMYLCSSSLGTSGGYTFGSGTRLTVV.

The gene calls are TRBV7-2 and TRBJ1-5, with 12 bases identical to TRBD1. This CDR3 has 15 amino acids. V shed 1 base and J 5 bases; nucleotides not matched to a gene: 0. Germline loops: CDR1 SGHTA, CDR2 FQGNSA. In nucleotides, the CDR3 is TGTGCCAGCAGCTTAGGGGACAGGGGGCATCAGCCCCAGCATTTT. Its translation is CASSLGDRGHQPQHF. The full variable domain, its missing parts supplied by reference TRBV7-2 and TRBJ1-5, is GAGVSQSPSNKVTEKGKDVELRCDPISGHTALYWYRQSLGQGLEFLIYFQGNSAPDKSGLPSDRFSAERTGGSVSTLTIQRTQQEDSAVYLCASSLGDRGHQPQHFGDGTRLSIL.

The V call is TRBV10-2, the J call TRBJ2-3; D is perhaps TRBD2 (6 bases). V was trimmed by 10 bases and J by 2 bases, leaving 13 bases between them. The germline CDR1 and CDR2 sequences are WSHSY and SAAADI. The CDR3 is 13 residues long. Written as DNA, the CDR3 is TGCGCCACCAGCCTAGCGAACACAGATACGCAGTATTTT. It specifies CATSLANTDTQYF.

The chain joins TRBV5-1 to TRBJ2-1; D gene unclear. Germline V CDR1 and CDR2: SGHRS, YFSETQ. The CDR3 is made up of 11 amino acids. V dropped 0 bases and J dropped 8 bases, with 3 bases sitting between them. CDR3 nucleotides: TGCGCCAGCAGCTTGGCCTATGAGCAGTTCTTC. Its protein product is CASSLAYEQFF.

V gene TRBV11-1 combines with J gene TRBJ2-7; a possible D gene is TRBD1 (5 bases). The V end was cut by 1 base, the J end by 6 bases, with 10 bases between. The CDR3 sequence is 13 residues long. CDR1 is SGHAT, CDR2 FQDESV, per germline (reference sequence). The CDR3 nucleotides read TGTGCCAGCAGCTTAGAGGCTGGGGCCGAGCAGTACTTC. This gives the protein CASSLEAGAEQYF.

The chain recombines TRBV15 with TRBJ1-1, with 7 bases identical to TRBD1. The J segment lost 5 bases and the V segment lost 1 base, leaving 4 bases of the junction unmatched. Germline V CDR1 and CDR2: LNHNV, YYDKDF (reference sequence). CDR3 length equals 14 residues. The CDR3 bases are TGTGCCACCAGCAGAGCAGGGGGGAGTACTGAAGCTTTCTTT. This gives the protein CATSRAGGSTEAFF.

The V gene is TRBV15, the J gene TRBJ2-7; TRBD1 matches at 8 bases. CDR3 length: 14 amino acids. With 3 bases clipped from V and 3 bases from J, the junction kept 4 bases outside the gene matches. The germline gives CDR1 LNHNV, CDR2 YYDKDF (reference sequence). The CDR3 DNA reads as TGTGCCACCAGCAGTTCCGGACAGGGCTACGAGCAGTACTTC. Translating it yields CATSSSGQGYEQYF.